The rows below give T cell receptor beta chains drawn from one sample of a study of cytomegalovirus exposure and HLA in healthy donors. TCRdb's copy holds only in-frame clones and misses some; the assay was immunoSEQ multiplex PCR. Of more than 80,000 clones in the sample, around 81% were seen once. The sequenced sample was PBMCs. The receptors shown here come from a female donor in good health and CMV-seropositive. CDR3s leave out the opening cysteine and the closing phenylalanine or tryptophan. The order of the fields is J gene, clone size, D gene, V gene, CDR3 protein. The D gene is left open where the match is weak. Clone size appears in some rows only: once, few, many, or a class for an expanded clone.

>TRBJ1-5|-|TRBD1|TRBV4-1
ASSQADRWDQPQH
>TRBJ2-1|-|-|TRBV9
ASSGGVYNEQF
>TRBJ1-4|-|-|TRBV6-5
ASSYSSGSNEKLF
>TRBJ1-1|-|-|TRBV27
ASSFIRGGEAF
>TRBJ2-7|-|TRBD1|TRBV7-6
ASSPGTGSSYEQY
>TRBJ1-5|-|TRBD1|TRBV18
ASSPGLGRDRANQPQH
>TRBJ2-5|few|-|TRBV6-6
ASSYPGETQY
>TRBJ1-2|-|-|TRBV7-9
ASSFSPRRALRGYT
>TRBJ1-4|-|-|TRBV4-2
ASSQDPSGPGANEKLF
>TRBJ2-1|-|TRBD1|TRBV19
ASSVTGGDQF
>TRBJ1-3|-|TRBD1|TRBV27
ASSRDPRQGAGNTIY
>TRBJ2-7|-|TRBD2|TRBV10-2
ASRTTSGGPTYEQY
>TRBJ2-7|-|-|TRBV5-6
ASSLAYAEQY
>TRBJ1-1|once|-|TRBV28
ASSFQGPTEAF
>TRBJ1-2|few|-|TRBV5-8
ASSLSGASVLGYGYP
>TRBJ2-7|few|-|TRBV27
ASSRLPGSHEQY
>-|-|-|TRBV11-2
ASSPGNSYEQY
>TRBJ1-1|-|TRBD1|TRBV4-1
ASSQGGQPNTEAF
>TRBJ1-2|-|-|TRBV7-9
ASSLNGDIVTYGYT
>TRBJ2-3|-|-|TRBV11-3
ASSLFTKQVSTDTQY
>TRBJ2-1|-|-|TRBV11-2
ASSSTLYRNEQF
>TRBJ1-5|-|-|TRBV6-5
ATRASGGDQPQH
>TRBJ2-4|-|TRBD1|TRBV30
AWGTGADIQY
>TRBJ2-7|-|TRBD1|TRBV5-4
ASRIQGESYEQY
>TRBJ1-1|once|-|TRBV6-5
ASSPRWTGNTEAF
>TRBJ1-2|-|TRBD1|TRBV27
ASSPGQRYGYT
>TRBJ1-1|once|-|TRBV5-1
ASSLAGGNTEAF
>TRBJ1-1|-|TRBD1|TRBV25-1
ASSDRGLGWTEAF
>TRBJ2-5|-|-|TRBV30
AWSVRAARAVATQY
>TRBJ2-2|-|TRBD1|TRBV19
ASSHGTGGIGELF
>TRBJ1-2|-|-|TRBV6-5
ASRERGGYT
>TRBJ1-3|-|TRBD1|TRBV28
ASSFPGTAGNTIY
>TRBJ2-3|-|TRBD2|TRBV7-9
ASSLIGGTMDTQY
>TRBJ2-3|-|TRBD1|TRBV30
AWAIDRGTDTQY
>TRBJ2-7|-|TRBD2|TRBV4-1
ASSQGSPSGGTYEQY
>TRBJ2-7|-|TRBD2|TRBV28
ASREGRLAGDIEQY
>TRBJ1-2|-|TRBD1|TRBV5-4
ASSLGDRAGGYT
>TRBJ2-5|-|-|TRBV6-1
ASRRFGQETQY
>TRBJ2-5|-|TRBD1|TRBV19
ASSRDREETQY
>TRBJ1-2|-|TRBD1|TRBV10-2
ATGDRASGGYT
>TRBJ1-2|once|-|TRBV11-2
ASSQTGAGQLYGYT
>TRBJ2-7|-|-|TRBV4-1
ASSHQRLASSYEQY
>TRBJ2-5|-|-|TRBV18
ASSPPKETQY
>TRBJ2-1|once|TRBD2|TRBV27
ASSLFSGSISYNEQF
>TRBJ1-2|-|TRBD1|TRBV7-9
ASSLGDRVYGYT
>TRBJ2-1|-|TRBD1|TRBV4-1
ASSQAPGQGLQGPNEQF
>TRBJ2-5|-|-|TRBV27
ASRGGETQY
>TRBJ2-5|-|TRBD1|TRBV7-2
ASSPLWDRGRETQY